Each of the 12 T cell receptor beta chains below was sequenced from the same sample in a study of cytomegalovirus exposure and HLA in healthy donors. Amplification used 60 Vbeta primers and 13 Jbeta primers. Produced via immunoSEQ multiplex PCR; TCRdb's table is partial and in-frame only. The table shows around 160,000 clones, with 75% to 90% occurring only once. The sample comprised PBMCs. All receptors come from a man aged 50-59 years in good health and CMV-seropositive.

This chain joins TRBV28 and TRBJ2-3; 11 nucleotides match TRBD2. This CDR3 has 15 amino acids. Germline V gene data show CDR1 as MDHEN and CDR2 as SYDVKM. V lost 4 bases and J lost 4; bases outside the gene matches: 4. The CDR3 DNA is TGTGCCAGCAGTTCCCGGACTAGCGGGTCAGATACGCAGTATTTT. Translating gives CASSSRTSGSDTQYF. Using reference TRBV28 and TRBJ2-3 for the parts outside the CDR3, the full variable domain is DVKVTQSSRYLVKRTGEKVFLECVQDMDHENMFWYRQDPGLGLRLIYFSYDVKMKEKGDIPEGYSVSREKKERFSLILESASTNQTSMYLCASSSRTSGSDTQYFGPGTRLTVL.

The V call is TRBV19, the J call TRBJ1-1; TRBD1 matches 7 bases. The CDR3 covers 14 residues. Germline CDR1 is LNHDA and CDR2 is SQIVND (reference sequence). Trimming cost V 7 bases and J 8 bases; bases outside gene matches: 13. DNA of the CDR3: TGTGCCAGTAACTCAGGGGGTCGGGGATCCGAAGCTTTCTTT. Residues: CASNSGGRGSEAFF.

The chain links TRBV10-3 to TRBJ2-1, with D perhaps TRBD1 (5 bases). V was trimmed by 1 base and J by 8 bases, leaving 12 bases between them. Germline assignment: CDR1 ENHRY and CDR2 SYGVKD. The CDR3 extends over 14 amino acids. The CDR3 is CAISELVRAHEQFF. The CDR3, as DNA: TGTGCCATCAGTGAGTTGGTCAGGGCCCATGAGCAGTTCTTC.

V and J are TRBV18 and TRBJ2-1; maybe TRBD2 (5 bases). Trimming took 3 bases from V and 8 from J, leaving 5 bases between them. Germline CDR1 reads KGHSH; CDR2 reads LQKENI. CDR3 length: 11 residues. Written as DNA, the CDR3 is TGTGCCAGCTCACCGGAGGATGAGCAGTTCTTC. Its protein product is CASSPEDEQFF.

The chain uses TRBV5-4 and TRBJ2-3; 11 positions agree with TRBD2. Per the germline V gene, CDR1 is SGHNT and CDR2 is YYREEE (reference sequence). V dropped 4 bases and J dropped 3; count of bases not matched to a gene: 4. The CDR3 consists of 15 residues. The CDR3 sequence: CASSRSGGVTDTQYF. The CDR3 nucleotides read TGTGCCAGCAGCCGTAGCGGGGGGGTTACAGATACGCAGTATTTT.

CDR3: CASSSRTEGYEQYF. Written as DNA, the CDR3 is TGTGCCAGCAGTTCGCGGACAGAGGGCTACGAGCAGTACTTC. The chain couples TRBV27 to TRBJ2-7; weak D call: TRBD1 (6 bases). The length of the CDR3 is 14 residues. V was pared by 4 bases and J by 3 bases, with 13 bases between. Germline CDR1 is MNHEY and CDR2 is SMNVEV (reference sequence).

The V call is TRBV1, the J call TRBJ2-5; the table's D call, TRBD2, was not checked against the DNA. TRBV1 is classified as a pseudogene. This CDR3 region has 16 residues. CDR3 region: CTSSPTGTRKRGTQYF. The CDR3 DNA follows: TGCACCAGCAGCCCAACCGGGACTAGAAAGAGGGGGACCCAGTACTTC.

The chain is built from TRBV9 and TRBJ1-2; D is possibly TRBD1 (6 bases). The CDR3 loop spans 15 amino acids. CDR1 is SGDLS, CDR2 YYNGEE, per germline. Trimming pared 3 bases from V and 2 bases from J, leaving 14 bases between. CDR3 in DNA: TGTGCCAGCAGCGACCCCTGGGGGGGCAACTATGGCTACACCTTC. Translated: CASSDPWGGNYGYTF.

CDR3 sequence: CASSDPRIAARSYNEQFF. As DNA, the CDR3 is TGTGCCAGCAGCGATCCCCGAATAGCGGCCCGCTCCTACAATGAGCAGTTCTTC. This rearrangement joins TRBV9 to TRBJ2-1, with a possible D match to TRBD2 (6 bases). The germline V gene has CDR1 SGDLS and CDR2 YYNGEE. Between the trimmed V and J ends, which lost 3 bases and 0 bases, there was a span of 19 bases. The CDR3 totals 18 residues.

The chain recombines TRBV9 with TRBJ2-1, with 8 bases lining up with TRBD1. This CDR3 is built from 16 residues. Trimming took 2 bases from V and 6 from J; bases not matched to a gene: 10. In germline, CDR1 is SGDLS, CDR2 YYNGEE. CDR3 nucleotides: TGTGCCAGCAGCGTGTTGCAGGGGGCGCTGGGCAATGAGCAGTTCTTC. Translation: CASSVLQGALGNEQFF.

This clone was picked up one time. This rearrangement joins TRBV19 to TRBJ2-7, with D perhaps matching TRBD1 (5 bases). V gave up 5 bases and J gave up 0 bases, with 17 bases separating them. The CDR3 consists of 16 residues. CDR1 and CDR2 (germline): LNHDA, SQIVND (reference sequence). CDR3 protein: CASSYSARVSSYEQYF. As DNA, the CDR3 is TGTGCCAGTAGTTACTCCGCCAGGGTGAGCTCCTACGAGCAGTACTTC.

The J gene is TRBJ2-2, the V gene TRBV11-1; 8 nucleotides agree with TRBD2. This CDR3 has 16 amino acids. V dropped 4 bases and J dropped 2; count of bases not matched to a gene: 6. Germline V gives CDR1 SGHAT, CDR2 FQDESV (reference sequence). The CDR3 bases are TGTGCCAGCAGCTCGGGACTAGTGGCCAACACCGGGGAGCTGTTTTTT. Translated: CASSSGLVANTGELFF. The complete variable domain, with remaining parts taken from reference TRBV11-1 and TRBJ2-2, reads EAEVAQSPRYKITEKSQAVAFWCDPISGHATLYWYRQILGQGPELLVQFQDESVVDDSQLPKDRFSAERLKGVDSTLKIQPAELGDSAMYLCASSSGLVANTGELFFGEGSRLTVL.